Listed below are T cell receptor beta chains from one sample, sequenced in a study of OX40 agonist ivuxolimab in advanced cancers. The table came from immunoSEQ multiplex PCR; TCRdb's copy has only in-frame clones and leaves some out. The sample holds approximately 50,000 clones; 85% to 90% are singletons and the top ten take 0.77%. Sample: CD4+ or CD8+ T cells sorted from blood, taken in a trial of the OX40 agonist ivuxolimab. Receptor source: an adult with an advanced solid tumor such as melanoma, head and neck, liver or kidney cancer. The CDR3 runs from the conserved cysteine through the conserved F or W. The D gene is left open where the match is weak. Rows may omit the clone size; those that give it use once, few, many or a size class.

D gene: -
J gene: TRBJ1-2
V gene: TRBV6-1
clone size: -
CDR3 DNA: TGTGCCAGCACGTTAGGGGAGAACGGCTACACCTTC
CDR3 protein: CASTLGENGYTF

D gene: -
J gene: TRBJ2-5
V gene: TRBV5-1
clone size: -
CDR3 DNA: TGCGCCAGCAGCTTGAGCAGTTCATTGGCGAGGGGGATGTATGAGACCCAGTACTTC
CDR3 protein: CASSLSSSLARGMYETQYF

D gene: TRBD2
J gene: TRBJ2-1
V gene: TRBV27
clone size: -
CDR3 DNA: TGTGCCAGCAGTTTAACCCTCCTGGCCGGGGGGGATGAGCAGTTCTTC
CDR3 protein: CASSLTLLAGGDEQFF

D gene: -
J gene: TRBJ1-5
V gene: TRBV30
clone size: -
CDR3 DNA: TGTGCCTGGAGTGTAAGCATTAATCAGCCCCAGCATTTT
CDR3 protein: CAWSVSINQPQHF

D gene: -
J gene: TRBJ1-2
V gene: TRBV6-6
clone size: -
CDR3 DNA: TGTGCCAGCCGCATAAGCCAGGGGGGCTACACCTTC
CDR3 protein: CASRISQGGYTF

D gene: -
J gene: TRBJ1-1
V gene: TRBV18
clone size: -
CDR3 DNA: TGTGCCAGCTCACCAAGGGAGGGTGAAGCTTTCTTT
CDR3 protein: CASSPREGEAFF

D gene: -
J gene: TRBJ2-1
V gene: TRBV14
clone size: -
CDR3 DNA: TGTGCCAGCAGCCCCTGGTGGAATGAGCAGTTCTTC
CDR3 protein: CASSPWWNEQFF

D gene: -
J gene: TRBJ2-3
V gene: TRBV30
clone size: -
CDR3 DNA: TGTGCCTGGAGTTATATCCGCACAGATACGCAGTATTTT
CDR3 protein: CAWSYIRTDTQYF

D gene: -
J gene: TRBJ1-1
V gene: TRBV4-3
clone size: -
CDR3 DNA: TGCGCCAGCAGCCAAGGAGCAGGGGTGCCGGGAGGGGAAGCTTTCTTT
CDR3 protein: CASSQGAGVPGGEAFF

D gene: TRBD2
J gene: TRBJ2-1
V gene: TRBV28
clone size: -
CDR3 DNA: TGTGCCAGCAGCGGACTGGTAGCGGGAGCCTACAATGAGCAGTTCTTC
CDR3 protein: CASSGLVAGAYNEQFF

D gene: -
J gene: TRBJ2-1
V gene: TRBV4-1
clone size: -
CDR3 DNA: TGCGCCAGCAGCCAGCCTAGCGAAAGCTCCTACAATGAGCAGTTCTTC
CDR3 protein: CASSQPSESSYNEQFF

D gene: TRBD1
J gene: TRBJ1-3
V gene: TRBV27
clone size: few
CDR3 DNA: TGTGCCAGCAGCCTACAGGGGAGGTCGGGAAACACCATATATTTT
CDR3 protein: CASSLQGRSGNTIYF

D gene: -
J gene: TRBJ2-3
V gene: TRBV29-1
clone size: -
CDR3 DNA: TGCAGCGTTGCTTTGGGGGGCACAGATACGCAGTATTTT
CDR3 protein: CSVALGGTDTQYF

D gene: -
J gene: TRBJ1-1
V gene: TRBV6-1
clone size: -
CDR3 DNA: TGTGCCAGCAGTGTAGACCGGGGAGGGACTGAAGCTTTCTTT
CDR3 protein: CASSVDRGGTEAFF

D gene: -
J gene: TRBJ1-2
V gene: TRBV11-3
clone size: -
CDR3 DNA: TGTGCCAGCAGCCATAATGCAATCTTAAACTATGGCTACACCTTC
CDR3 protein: CASSHNAILNYGYTF

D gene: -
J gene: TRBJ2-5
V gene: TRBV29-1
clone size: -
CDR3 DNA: TGCAGCGTCGGGCAAGAGACCCAGTACTTC
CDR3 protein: CSVGQETQYF

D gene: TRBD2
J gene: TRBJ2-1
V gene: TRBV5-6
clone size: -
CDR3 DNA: TGTGCCAGCAGCTTGCGAGCGGGGTGGGGCAATGAGCAGTTCTTC
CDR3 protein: CASSLRAGWGNEQFF

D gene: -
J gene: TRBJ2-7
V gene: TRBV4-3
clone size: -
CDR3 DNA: TGCGCCAGCAGCCAAGATCTCCCTTGGGTTGGAGGCTTTCCGGGACGTACCTACGAGCAGTACTTC
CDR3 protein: CASSQDLPWVGGFPGRTYEQYF

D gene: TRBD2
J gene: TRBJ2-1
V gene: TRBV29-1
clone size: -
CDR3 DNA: TGCAGCGCTAGCGGGGGGGCCGGCAATGAGCAGTTCTTC
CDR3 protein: CSASGGAGNEQFF

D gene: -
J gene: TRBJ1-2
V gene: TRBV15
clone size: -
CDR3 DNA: TGTGCCACCAGCAGAGATAAAAGAGGGGCTGGCTACACCTTC
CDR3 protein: CATSRDKRGAGYTF

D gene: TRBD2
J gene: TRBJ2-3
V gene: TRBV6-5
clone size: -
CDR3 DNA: TGTGCCAGCAGTTCCCTAGCGGGAGGAGATACGCAGTATTTT
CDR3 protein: CASSSLAGGDTQYF

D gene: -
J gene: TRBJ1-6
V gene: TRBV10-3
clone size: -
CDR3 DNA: TGTGCCATCAGTGAAGTAGGCGCTAATTCACCCCTCCACTTT
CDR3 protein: CAISEVGANSPLHF

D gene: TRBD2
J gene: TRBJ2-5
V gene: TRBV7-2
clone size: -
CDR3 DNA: TGTGCCAGCAGCTGGACTAGTCAAGAGACCCAGTACTTC
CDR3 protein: CASSWTSQETQYF

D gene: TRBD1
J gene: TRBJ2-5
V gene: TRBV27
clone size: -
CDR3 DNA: TGTGCCAGCAGTTTAAGAGGGACAGGGGGCCGAGAGACCCAGTACTTC
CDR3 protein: CASSLRGTGGRETQYF

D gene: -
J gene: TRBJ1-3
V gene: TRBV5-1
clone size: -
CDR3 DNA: TGCGCCAGCAGCTGGGATTACTCTGGAAACACCATATATTTT
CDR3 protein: CASSWDYSGNTIYF

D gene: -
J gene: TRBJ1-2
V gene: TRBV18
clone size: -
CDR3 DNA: TGTGCCAGCTCACCACCGACCGAGAGATACTTTAACTATGGCTACACCTTC
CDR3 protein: CASSPPTERYFNYGYTF

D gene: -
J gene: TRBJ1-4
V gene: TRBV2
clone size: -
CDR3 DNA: TGTGCCAGCAGTGCGGGGGGCCCAACTAATGAAAAACTGTTTTTT
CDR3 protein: CASSAGGPTNEKLFF

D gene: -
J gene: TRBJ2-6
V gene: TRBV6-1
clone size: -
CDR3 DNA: TGTGCCAGCTATGCACAAAGTCGGGCCAACGTCCTGACTTTC
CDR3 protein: CASYAQSRANVLTF

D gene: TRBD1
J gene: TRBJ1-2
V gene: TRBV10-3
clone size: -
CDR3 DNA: TGTGCCATCAGTAAACCCGGGACAGTTGACGGCTACACCTTC
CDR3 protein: CAISKPGTVDGYTF

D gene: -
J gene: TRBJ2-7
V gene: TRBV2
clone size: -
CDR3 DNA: TGTGCCAGCAGTGATACGGGGGGCGTTAGGTCCTACGAGCAGTACTTC
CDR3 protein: CASSDTGGVRSYEQYF

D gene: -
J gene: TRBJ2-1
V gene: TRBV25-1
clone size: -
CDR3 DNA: TGTGCCAGCAGTGAATCTGAGGGGAGGAATGAGCAGTTCTTC
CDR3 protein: CASSESEGRNEQFF

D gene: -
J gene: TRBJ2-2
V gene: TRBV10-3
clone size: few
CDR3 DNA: TGTGCCATCAGTGCCAGTGGGGGCGCGAACACCGGGGAGCTGTTTTTT
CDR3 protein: CAISASGGANTGELFF